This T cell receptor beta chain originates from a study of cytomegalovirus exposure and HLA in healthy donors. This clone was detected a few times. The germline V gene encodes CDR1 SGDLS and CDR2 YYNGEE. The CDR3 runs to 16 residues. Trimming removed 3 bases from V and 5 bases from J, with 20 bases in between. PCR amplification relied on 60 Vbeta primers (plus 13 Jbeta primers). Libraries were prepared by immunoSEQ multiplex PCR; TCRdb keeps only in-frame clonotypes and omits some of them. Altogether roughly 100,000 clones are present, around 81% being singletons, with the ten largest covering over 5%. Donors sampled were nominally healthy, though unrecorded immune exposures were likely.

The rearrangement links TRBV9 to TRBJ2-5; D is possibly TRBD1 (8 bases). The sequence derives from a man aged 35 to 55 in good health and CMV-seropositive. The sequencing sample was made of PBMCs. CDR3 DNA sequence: TGTGCCAGCAGCGCGGGACAGGCCTTGGGGGGGGAGACCCAGTACTTC. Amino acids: CASSAGQALGGETQYF.